The source of this T cell receptor (beta chain) is a study of cytomegalovirus exposure and HLA in healthy donors. CDR3 length equals 14 residues. Trimming shortened V by 5 bases and J by 3 bases, and 10 bases separated the two germline ends. CDR1 is MNHEY and CDR2 is SVGAGI in the germline V gene. Repertoires were generated with immunoSEQ multiplex PCR, while TCRdb's copy carries only in-frame clones and drops some. The repertoire has 150,000 to 200,000 clones, around four fifths of them found once; the top ten carry roughly 7%. Sequences were obtained from PBMCs. The V call is TRBV6-5, the J call TRBJ2-2; possible D gene TRBD1, 5 bases. The TCR comes from a man aged 18 to 29 in good health and CMV-seropositive. CDR3 sequence: CASSPDSYTGELFF. CDR3 nucleotide sequence: TGTGCCAGCAGTCCTGACAGTTACACCGGGGAGCTGTTTTTT.